A single sample gave rise to the 25 T cell receptor beta chains below, sequenced in a study of breast tumors, draining lymph nodes, adjacent tissues. The lymph nodes were axillary draining lymph nodes from breast cancer patients. TCRdb re-called the multiplex PCR reads through MiXCR, storing one row per CDR3 protein. Here the sample spans about 200,000 distinct CDR3 sequences, less than 40% being singletons. Specimen: axillary lymph node tissue. Receptor source: a female donor with breast cancer. Some clones in this sample may be carry-over from other donors' samples.

This sequence joins TRBV12-3 or TRBV12-4 and TRBJ2-7; 7 bases fit TRBD2. The CDR3 runs to 14 residues. J lost 5 bases, V lost 10 bases, and 14 bases had no gene match. Here the CDR3 reads CATMGTNGRNEQYF. The CDR3 bases are TGTGCCACCATGGGGACTAACGGGAGAAACGAGCAGTACTTC.

This clonotype was counted once. This may stem from a read error, because a much larger clone lies one nucleotide away. V and J are TRBV12-3 or TRBV12-4 and TRBJ2-2; D unresolved. The CDR3 loop spans 12 amino acids. The CDR3 protein is CACSRVAGELFF. CDR3 coding DNA: TGTGCCTGCAGTCGAGTGGCCGGGGAGCTGTTTTTT.

The V call is TRBV5-1, the J call TRBJ1-2; TRBD1 might be the D (6 bases). This CDR3 is built from 13 residues. From germline, CDR1 is SGHRS and CDR2 YFSETQ. Trimming cost V 3 bases and J 8 bases, with 14 bases left between them. CDR3 residues: CASSSTGTRGYTF. The CDR3 DNA sequence: TGCGCCAGCAGCTCTACAGGGACGAGGGGCTACACCTTC.

This clonotype was observed many times. The chain links TRBV12-3 or TRBV12-4 to TRBJ2-6; TRBD2 might be the D (6 bases). The germline V and J ends were trimmed by 5 bases and 3 bases, with 8 bases remaining between them. This CDR3 is built from 14 residues. The CDR3 DNA is TGTGCCAGCAGTAGTAGCGGTGGGGCCAACGTCCTGACTTTC. Protein product: CASSSSGGANVLTF.

The table lists this clonotype with a few counts. The rearrangement joins TRBV7-9 to TRBJ2-2, with 14 nucleotides matching TRBD2. Germline CDR1 is SEHNR and CDR2 is FQNEAQ (reference sequence). This CDR3 has 21 amino acids. V lost 4 bases, J lost 1 base, and 14 bases stayed unmatched. The CDR3 loop is CASSSQRPGLAGVKNTGELFF. The CDR3 DNA is TGTGCCAGCAGCTCCCAGCGACCGGGACTAGCGGGAGTGAAGAACACCGGGGAGCTGTTTTTT.

This clonotype was seen repeatedly, ten times or more. This chain links TRBV29-1 with TRBJ1-4; D possibly corresponds to TRBD1 (5 bases). Germline lookup yields CDR1 SQVTM and CDR2 ANQGSEA. Trimming pared 6 bases from V and 0 bases from J, leaving 11 bases between. The CDR3 sequence is 14 residues long. CDR3 nucleotides: TGCAGCGTCTCCACAGGCGCAACTAATGAAAAACTGTTTTTT. Translating gives CSVSTGATNEKLFF.

The V gene is TRBV7-2, the J gene TRBJ2-7; 8 positions agree with TRBD2. V dropped 5 bases and J dropped 3; count of bases not matched to a gene: 6. CDR1 is SGHTA, CDR2 FQGNSA, per germline. This CDR3 region has 14 residues. Here the CDR3 reads CASSLGLEGYEQYF. CDR3 coding DNA: TGTGCCAGCAGCCTGGGACTAGAAGGCTACGAGCAGTACTTC.

This clonotype has a handful of counts. V usage is TRBV6-5 and J usage is TRBJ2-1, with TRBD2 matching 7 bases. Trimming removed 6 bases from V and 0 bases from J; junction bases left unmatched: 5. CDR1 and CDR2 from the germline V gene are MNHEY and SVGAGI. This CDR3 has 15 residues. CDR3 nucleotide sequence: TGTGCCAGCAGAGAAGCGGGGAGCTCCTACAATGAGCAGTTCTTC. Encoded protein: CASREAGSSYNEQFF.

Ten or more counts support this clonotype. The DNA of the CDR3 is TGTGCCAGCAGGGACGGATCAGTATACGAGCAGTACTTC. Translated: CASRDGSVYEQYF. J is TRBJ2-7 and V is TRBV6-1, with unresolved D. Germline assignment: CDR1 MNHNS and CDR2 SASEGT. The CDR3 is 13 residues long. V lost 6 bases, J lost 4 bases, and 13 bases lay in between.

In this sample, this clonotype turned up a few times. The chain is built from TRBV15 and TRBJ1-1; perhaps TRBD1 as D (6 bases). The CDR3 is 12 amino acids. V was clipped by 0 bases and J by 10 bases, with 9 bases between them. Germline CDR1 LNHNV, CDR2 YYDKDF (reference sequence). The CDR3 nucleotides are TGTGCCACCAGCAGAGAGGGGGGGGCAGCTTTCTTT. Its translation: CATSREGGAAFF.

This clonotype was seen many times. The rearrangement joins TRBV5-1 to TRBJ2-3, with D perhaps being TRBD1 or TRBD2 (5 bases each). This CDR3 has 15 residues. Germline-derived CDR1 and CDR2 are SGHRS and YFSETQ. V gave up 0 bases and J gave up 2 bases, with 10 bases separating them. The DNA of the CDR3 is TGCGCCAGCAGCTTGGGGGGGACCACCACAGATACGCAGTATTTT. Protein product: CASSLGGTTTDTQYF.

This clonotype appeared once. The chain employs TRBV20-1 and TRBJ2-3; the D gene is possibly TRBD1 (6 bases). V was cut by 3 bases and J by 7 bases, with 8 bases left in between. The CDR3 is made up of 11 amino acids. Germline CDR1 reads DFQATT; CDR2 reads SNEGSKA (reference sequence). Here the CDR3 DNA reads TGCAGTGCTAGTGGGACAAATACGCAGTATTTT. Its protein is CSASGTNTQYF.

This clonotype was picked up many times. This sequence joins TRBV2 and TRBJ2-5, with TRBD2 matching over 7 bases. J lost 0 bases, V lost 2 bases, and 6 bases had no gene match. This CDR3 is built from 16 residues. The germline V gene has CDR1 SNHLY and CDR2 FYNNEI. The CDR3 reads CASSEWLAAYQETQYF. DNA for the CDR3: TGTGCCAGCAGTGAATGGCTAGCGGCGTACCAAGAGACCCAGTACTTC.

For this clonotype: This may arise from a read error, as a much more abundant clone is one base away. Here the CDR3 omits its conserved ending phenylalanine or tryptophan, so a read error is the likely source. The chain joins TRBV20-1 to TRBJ2-1; the D is unclear. CDR1 is DFQATT and CDR2 is SNEGSKA in the germline V gene (reference sequence). The CDR3 contains 15 residues. CDR3 DNA: TGCAGTGCTAGAGACCCAACTGGCTCCTTCAATGAGCAGTTCTCC. Translating it yields CSARDPTGSFNEQFS.

This clonotype was seen ten or more times. Here the CDR3 DNA reads TGTGCCAGCAGTTTAGAGACAGGTTCACCCCTCCACTTT. It specifies CASSLETGSPLHF. The gene calls are TRBV12-3 or TRBV12-4 and TRBJ1-6; tentative D call: TRBD1 (6 bases). The CDR3 is 13 amino acids. Trimming shortened V by 1 base and J by 9 bases, and 7 bases separated the two germline ends.

This clonotype showed up many times. The chain uses TRBV24-1 and TRBJ2-3, with 10 positions matching TRBD2. The V and J ends lost 9 bases and 1 base, in that order; junction bases with no gene match: 3. The CDR3 has 14 amino acids. Per the germline V gene, CDR1 is KGHDR and CDR2 is SFDVKD. CDR3 residues: CATSGTSGTDTQYF. For the CDR3, the DNA is TGTGCCACCTCAGGGACTAGCGGCACAGATACGCAGTATTTT.

Many counts were recorded for this clonotype. The rearrangement uses TRBV9 and TRBJ2-1, with TRBD2 matching 12 bases. V trimming: 4 bases; J trimming: 8 bases; junction bases outside the gene matches: 1. The CDR3 contains 13 residues. The germline gives CDR1 SGDLS, CDR2 YYNGEE. The CDR3 loop reads CASSSSGRDEQFF. DNA for the CDR3: TGTGCCAGCAGCTCTAGCGGGAGGGATGAGCAGTTCTTC.

The chain has TRBV7-9 and TRBJ2-5; either TRBD1 or TRBD2 may fit D (6 bases each). Germline lookup yields CDR1 SEHNR and CDR2 FQNEAQ (reference sequence). The CDR3 is made up of 14 amino acids. The V end was cut by 1 base, the J end by 7 bases, with 13 bases between. CDR3: CASSLGYGGGTQYF. Here the CDR3 DNA reads TGTGCCAGCAGCTTAGGGTACGGGGGCGGGACCCAGTACTTC. Drawing the rest from reference TRBV7-9 and TRBJ2-5, the complete variable domain is DTGVSQNPRHKITKRGQNVTFRCDPISEHNRLYWYRQTLGQGPEFLTYFQNEAQLEKSRLLSDRFSAERPKGSFSTLEIQRTEQGDSAMYLCASSLGYGGGTQYFGPGTRLLVL.

This clonotype was recorded many times. The chain links TRBV25-1 to TRBJ1-3, with D possibly TRBD1 on 6 matching bases. This CDR3 comprises 14 residues. Trimming cost V 4 bases and J 2 bases, with 9 bases left between them. Per the germline V gene, CDR1 is MGHDK and CDR2 is SYGVNS. This CDR3 reads CASSANRAGNTIYF. The CDR3 region has the DNA TGTGCCAGCAGTGCCAACAGGGCTGGAAACACCATATATTTT.

There are many counts of this clonotype. The chain has TRBV6-4 and TRBJ2-2, with 14 positions matching TRBD2. The CDR3 has 20 residues. Germline loops: CDR1 MRHNA, CDR2 SNTAGT. V shed 2 bases and J 3 bases; nucleotides not matched to a gene: 11. CDR3 region: CASSDPSTSGRAGYTGELFF. Written as DNA, the CDR3 is TGTGCCAGCAGTGACCCTTCGACTAGCGGGAGGGCCGGGTACACCGGGGAGCTGTTTTTT.

This clonotype was observed at least ten times. The CDR3 region has the DNA TGTGCCAGCAGATCTAGCGGGAATGCTGCGACCCAGTACTTC. Protein sequence: CASRSSGNAATQYF. The V and J genes are TRBV2 and TRBJ2-5; 9 positions match TRBD2. The length of the CDR3 is 14 residues. The germline V gene encodes CDR1 SNHLY and CDR2 FYNNEI. V lost 6 bases to trimming and J lost 7 bases; unmatched junction nucleotides: 9.

The chain uses TRBV6-1 and TRBJ2-3; D gene uncertain. Trimming left V 4 bases short and J 4 bases short, with 12 bases between. Germline assignment: CDR1 MNHNS and CDR2 SASEGT. This CDR3 contains 14 residues. CDR3 in amino acids: CASSAATGPDTQYF. For the CDR3, the DNA is TGTGCCAGCAGTGCCGCAACCGGACCAGATACGCAGTATTTT.

The chain uses TRBV5-5 and TRBJ1-1; the match to TRBD1 covers 8 bases. The CDR3 is 16 residues long. The ends lost 4 bases at V and 4 bases at J; junction bases unmatched: 12. Germline values: CDR1 SGHKS, CDR2 YYEKEE (reference sequence). The CDR3 spells CASSIRDRTRTTEAFF. In DNA, the CDR3 is TGTGCCAGCAGCATCCGGGACAGGACCCGTACCACTGAAGCTTTCTTT.

This clonotype was observed at least ten times. The chain has TRBV7-6 and TRBJ2-3; D is perhaps TRBD2 (5 bases). The germline CDR1 and CDR2 sequences are SGHVS and FNYEAQ. The CDR3 has 14 residues. V gave up 2 bases and J gave up 4 bases, with 10 bases separating them. The CDR3 DNA is TGTGCCAGCAGCTTAACCCGGGATTCAGATACGCAGTATTTT. Protein sequence: CASSLTRDSDTQYF.

A word on this clonotype: Germline and junction disagree at one end, which may indicate a read error. V gene TRBV19 combines with J gene TRBJ2-1; tentatively, D is TRBD2 (6 bases). The germline V gene encodes CDR1 LNHDA and CDR2 SQIVND (reference sequence). The CDR3 runs to 17 residues. The CDR3 nucleotides read TGTGCCAGTAGTATAGAGGCGGGATTTAAGTCCTACAATGAGCAGTCCTTC. Residues: CASSIEAGFKSYNEQSF.